These 23 T cell receptor beta chains share one sample of origin, sequenced in a study of control samples from healthy donors and cancer patients. Produced via immunoSEQ multiplex PCR; TCRdb's table is partial and in-frame only. The data show roughly 200,000 clones, 90% to 95% seen once. The source material was blood. The source of these receptors is a man aged 45-60 years in good health.

The V gene is TRBV28, the J gene TRBJ1-1; maybe TRBD1 (5 bases). This CDR3 has 13 residues. Between the trimmed V and J ends, which lost 5 bases and 11 bases, there was a span of 18 bases. From germline, CDR1 is MDHEN and CDR2 SYDVKM. The CDR3 loop reads CASSARDALNAFF. DNA for the CDR3: TGTGCCAGCAGTGCCCGGGACGCCCTGAACGCTTTCTTT.

The chain links TRBV11-2 to TRBJ1-1, with 7 bases identical to TRBD1. CDR3 length: 15 amino acids. Germline V gene data show CDR1 as SGHAT and CDR2 as FQNNGV. V shed 1 base and J 5 bases; nucleotides not matched to a gene: 7. The CDR3 bases are TGTGCCAGCAGCTTAGCAACCCCAGGGGGTACTGAAGCTTTCTTT. Protein: CASSLATPGGTEAFF.

The chain combines TRBV5-4 with TRBJ2-7; D gene ambiguous. The germline gives CDR1 SGHNT, CDR2 YYREEE (reference sequence). The CDR3 covers 13 residues. V shed 0 bases and J shed 0 bases, with 4 bases lying between them. CDR3 sequence: CASSLAGSYEQYF. CDR3 nucleotide sequence: TGTGCCAGCAGCTTGGCCGGCTCCTACGAGCAGTACTTC.

The chain links TRBV24-1 to TRBJ1-2, with TRBD1 as a possible D gene (5 bases). V dropped 4 bases and J dropped 8 bases, with 13 bases sitting between them. CDR3 length: 13 residues. Germline V gives CDR1 KGHDR, CDR2 SFDVKD. Written as DNA, the CDR3 is TGTGCCACCAGTGACCCAAGGGGTTGGGGCTACACCTTC. Protein sequence: CATSDPRGWGYTF.

The rearrangement uses TRBV6-1 and TRBJ2-3; D may correspond to TRBD1 or TRBD2 (5 bases each). V shed 2 bases and J shed 1 base, with 10 bases lying between them. Germline V gene lookup returns CDR1 MNHNS and CDR2 SASEGT. CDR3 length: 15 residues. CDR3 sequence: CASSEWGIGTDTQYF. CDR3 coding DNA: TGTGCCAGCAGTGAATGGGGGATTGGCACAGATACGCAGTATTTT.

This chain connects TRBV7-8 to TRBJ1-2; D uncertain. The germline V and J ends were trimmed by 5 bases and 3 bases, with 13 bases remaining between them. The CDR3 is 14 amino acids. The germline V gene has CDR1 SGHVS and CDR2 FQNEAQ. CDR3 loop: CASSPPGWDYGYTF. Here the CDR3 DNA reads TGTGCCAGCAGCCCACCCGGGTGGGACTATGGCTACACCTTC.

The genes are TRBV23-1 and TRBJ2-1, with TRBD1 as a possible D gene (6 bases). TRBV23-1 is an ORF, and what it does is uncertain. The CDR3 length is 15 residues. V shed 6 bases and J shed 5 bases, with 17 bases lying between them. The chain's CDR3 is CASRNRDTANNEQFF. Written as DNA, the CDR3 is TGCGCCAGCAGGAACCGGGACACGGCCAACAATGAGCAGTTCTTC.

The gene calls are TRBV6-5 and TRBJ2-5; 7 nucleotides agree with TRBD1. CDR1 and CDR2 from the germline V gene are MNHEY and SVGAGI. The CDR3 consists of 16 residues. V was pared by 2 bases and J by 3 bases, with 9 bases of the junction left unmatched. In nucleotides, the CDR3 is TGTGCCAGCAGTTACACACAAGGGGGCCGCAAAGAGACCCAGTACTTC. Protein: CASSYTQGGRKETQYF.

The gene calls are TRBV19 and TRBJ1-5, with TRBD1 as a possible D gene (6 bases). Germline values: CDR1 LNHDA, CDR2 SQIVND (reference sequence). V lost 3 bases and J 5 bases, leaving 14 bases between the germline ends. This CDR3 comprises 15 residues. The CDR3 loop is CASSIRGQGYQPQHF. CDR3 nucleotides: TGTGCCAGTAGTATCAGGGGTCAGGGCTATCAGCCCCAGCATTTT.

In its sample, this clone was seen once. V usage is TRBV7-6 and J usage is TRBJ2-7, with TRBD1 matching 9 bases. From germline, CDR1 is SGHVS and CDR2 FNYEAQ. CDR3 length: 13 amino acids. V trimming: 5 bases; J trimming: 4 bases; junction bases outside the gene matches: 3. CDR3 sequence (DNA): TGTGCCAGCAGCCCGGGACAGGGTTACGAGCAGTACGTC. This sequence encodes CASSPGQGYEQYV.

The V gene is TRBV15, the J gene TRBJ1-5; no firm D call. V was clipped by 4 bases and J by 4 bases, with 8 bases between them. Germline CDR1 reads LNHNV; CDR2 reads YYDKDF (reference sequence). This CDR3 region has 13 residues. The CDR3 DNA reads as TGTGCCACCAGCATCGTACGGAATCAGCCCCAGCATTTT. It is translated as CATSIVRNQPQHF.

The chain is built from TRBV18 and TRBJ1-4, with D possibly being TRBD1 (5 bases). The CDR3 length is 18 residues. Trimming took 3 bases from V and 7 from J, leaving 24 bases between them. The germline V gene encodes CDR1 KGHSH and CDR2 LQKENI. The CDR3 nucleotides are TGTGCCAGCTCACCCACCGGAGGTGTCAGGTTGGGGGGTGAAAAACTGTTTTTT. It codes for CASSPTGGVRLGGEKLFF.

The V and J genes are TRBV7-8 and TRBJ1-2, with D perhaps matching TRBD1 (5 bases). V gave up 5 bases and J gave up 4 bases, with 17 bases separating them. This CDR3 comprises 15 residues. Germline-derived CDR1 and CDR2 are SGHVS and FQNEAQ. The CDR3 spells CASSLSLGTAYGYTF. CDR3 nucleotides: TGTGCCAGCAGCCTAAGCCTCGGGACGGCCTATGGCTACACCTTC.

The chain combines TRBV7-9 with TRBJ2-1, with 7 bases fitting TRBD1. Germline V CDR1 and CDR2: SEHNR, FQNEAQ (reference sequence). Trimming at V came to 1 base and at J to 8 bases, leaving 5 bases not matched to a gene. The CDR3 is 14 amino acids. CDR3: CASSLDRQGHEQFF. The CDR3 coding sequence is TGTGCCAGCAGCTTAGACAGACAGGGCCATGAGCAGTTCTTC.

CDR3 bases: TGTGCCAGCAGCTCTGCCCCCACCCCCCTTTACGAGCAGTACTTC. As protein: CASSSAPTPLYEQYF. The gene calls are TRBV3-1 (or the pseudogene TRBV3-2) and TRBJ2-7, with D hard to call. The CDR3 loop spans 15 amino acids. The V end was cut by 5 bases, the J end by 4 bases, with 18 bases between. The V gene's germline CDR1 is LGHDT and CDR2 YNNKEL (reference sequence).

The genes are TRBV5-1 and TRBJ2-1; D gene uncertain. The germline V gene encodes CDR1 SGHRS and CDR2 YFSETQ. Trimming took 2 bases from V and 0 from J, leaving 9 bases between them. This CDR3 contains 15 residues. This CDR3 is CASSLSQSSYNEQFF. CDR3 DNA sequence: TGCGCCAGCAGCTTATCTCAGAGCTCCTACAATGAGCAGTTCTTC.

J is TRBJ1-1 and V is TRBV27; D remains ambiguous. This CDR3 is 13 amino acids long. V was clipped by 3 bases and J by 2 bases, with 7 bases between them. Germline loops: CDR1 MNHEY, CDR2 SMNVEV (reference sequence). In nucleotides, the CDR3 is TGTGCCAGCAGTTTTGAGATTAACACTGAAGCTTTCTTT. It specifies CASSFEINTEAFF.

This chain connects TRBV7-9 to TRBJ1-6; 7 positions agree with TRBD1. V shed 5 bases and J 8 bases; nucleotides not matched to a gene: 9. Germline CDR1 reads SEHNR; CDR2 reads FQNEAQ (reference sequence). The CDR3 sequence is 15 residues long. The CDR3 loop reads CASSPWTGFDSPLHF. In nucleotides, the CDR3 is TGTGCCAGCAGCCCCTGGACAGGTTTTGATTCACCCCTCCACTTT.

The V call is TRBV11-2, the J call TRBJ1-2, with D unresolved. From germline, CDR1 is SGHAT and CDR2 FQNNGV. This CDR3 is built from 15 residues. V was pared by 0 bases and J by 4 bases, with 12 bases between. The CDR3: CASSLDLALIYGYTF. Here the CDR3 DNA reads TGTGCCAGCAGCTTAGATCTGGCCCTCATCTATGGCTACACCTTC.

CDR3 nucleotides: TGTGCCAGCAGCTCTGAGGGGACAATACCCCTACCCCTCCACTTT. Its translation is CASSSEGTIPLPLHF. This rearrangement joins TRBV14 to TRBJ1-6; D perhaps matches TRBD1 (6 bases). Germline assignment: CDR1 SGHDN and CDR2 FVKESK. The V end was cut by 5 bases, the J end by 12 bases, with 20 bases between. This CDR3 comprises 15 residues. Full variable domain (missing parts from reference TRBV14 and TRBJ1-6): EAGVTQFPSHSVIEKGQTVTLRCDPISGHDNLYWYRRVMGKEIKFLLHFVKESKQDESGMPNNRFLAERTGGTYSTLKVQPAELEDSGVYFCASSSEGTIPLPLHFGNGTRLTVT.

The chain uses TRBV28 and TRBJ1-5; perhaps TRBD1 as D (5 bases). The CDR3 is made up of 15 amino acids. Germline lookup yields CDR1 MDHEN and CDR2 SYDVKM. V lost 3 bases and J 2 bases, leaving 11 bases between the germline ends. The CDR3 reads CASSFSRAGNQPQHF. In DNA form, the CDR3 reads TGTGCCAGCAGTTTTTCCAGGGCCGGCAATCAGCCCCAGCATTTT.

The chain combines TRBV6-1 with TRBJ2-7; D is ambiguous. The V and J ends lost 2 bases and 6 bases respectively, with 8 bases between them. Germline-derived CDR1 and CDR2 are MNHNS and SASEGT. This CDR3 has 12 amino acids. The DNA for the CDR3 is TGTGCCAGCAGTGAAAGCCGCTTCGAGCAGTACGTC. Translating it yields CASSESRFEQYV.

This chain connects TRBV6-2 or TRBV6-3 to TRBJ2-7; the D is unclear. Germline loops: CDR1 MNHEY, CDR2 SVGEGT. The CDR3 runs 11 residues. Trimming cost V 6 bases and J 5 bases, with 8 bases left between them. The CDR3 protein is CASSPLDEQYF. The CDR3 DNA sequence: TGTGCCAGCAGCCCTCTCGACGAGCAGTACTTC.